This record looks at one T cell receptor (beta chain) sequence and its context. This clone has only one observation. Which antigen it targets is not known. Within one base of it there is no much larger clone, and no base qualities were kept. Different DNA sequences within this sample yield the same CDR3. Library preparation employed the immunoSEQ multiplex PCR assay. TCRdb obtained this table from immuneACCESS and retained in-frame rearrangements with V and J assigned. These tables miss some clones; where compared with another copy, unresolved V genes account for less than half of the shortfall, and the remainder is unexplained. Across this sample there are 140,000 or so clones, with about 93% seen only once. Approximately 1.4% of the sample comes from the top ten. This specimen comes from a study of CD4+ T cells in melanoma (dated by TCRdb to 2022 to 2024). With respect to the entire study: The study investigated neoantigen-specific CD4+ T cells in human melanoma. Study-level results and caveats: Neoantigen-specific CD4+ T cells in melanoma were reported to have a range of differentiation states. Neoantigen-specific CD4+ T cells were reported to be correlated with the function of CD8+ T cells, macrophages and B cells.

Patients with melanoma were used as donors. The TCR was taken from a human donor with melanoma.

The CDR3 protein: CASSRGTLNTGELFF. The DNA sequence is given as TGTGCCAGCAGCCGGGGGACTTTGAACACCGGGGAGCTGTTTTTT. Here the chain combines TRBV13 and TRBJ2-2, with a weak D call of TRBD2 (6 bases match). From the germline V gene (reference sequence), CDR1 is PRHDT and CDR2 is FYEKMQ. Trimming takes 5 bases from V and 1 base from J, and the germline ends sit 11 bases apart. The CDR3 spans 15 residues, from the cysteine through the phenylalanine. The DNA shown is the 45-base CDR3, in frame from base 1.